The 8 T cell receptor beta chains in this list originate from one sample, sequenced in a study of Ad26.COV2.S vaccination and SARS-CoV-2 variants. Repertoires were generated with immunoSEQ multiplex PCR, while TCRdb's copy carries only in-frame clones and drops some. Of under 500,000 clones in the sample, about 90% are singletons; the top ten hold approximately 1.6%. Treatment noted: approximately 18 received Ad26.COV2.S at low or high dose, single or two shots; several received placebo; per-sample allocation not given. The investigators took samples on day 63 after the first vaccine or placebo injection. This specimen consisted of peripheral blood, obtained in a trial of Ad26.COV2.S vaccine versus placebo. Receptors were obtained from a person between 18 and 65 years old who received the Ad26.COV2.S COVID-19 vaccine or a placebo.

This clone occurred once. The chain combines TRBV11-2 with TRBJ2-1; 8 bases are a match to TRBD2. The V and J ends lost 5 bases and 3 bases, in that order; junction bases with no gene match: 9. The V gene's germline CDR1 is SGHAT and CDR2 FQNNGV. CDR3 length equals 16 residues. The CDR3 sequence: CASSLQGSGDYNEQFF. DNA for the CDR3: TGTGCCAGCAGCCTCCAGGGTAGCGGGGACTACAATGAGCAGTTCTTC.

The chain is built from TRBV6-6 and TRBJ2-5; TRBD2 agrees at 12 bases. The germline CDR1 and CDR2 sequences are MNHNY and SVGAGI (reference sequence). Unmatched junction bases numbered 3, after V lost 0 bases and J lost 4 bases. The CDR3 spans 16 residues. This CDR3 is CASSYSASGGAETQYF. The CDR3 nucleotides are TGTGCCAGCAGTTACTCGGCTAGCGGGGGGGCAGAGACCCAGTACTTC.

This clone occurred a few times. The V call is TRBV7-2, the J call TRBJ2-1; D is unclear. The V gene's germline CDR1 is SGHTA and CDR2 FQGNSA. The CDR3 is 14 residues long. V was trimmed by 5 bases and J by 2 bases, leaving 10 bases between them. The CDR3 region is CASSPRRAYNEQFF. CDR3 coding DNA: TGTGCCAGCAGCCCCCGACGAGCCTACAATGAGCAGTTCTTC.

The gene calls are TRBV7-2 and TRBJ1-1; D remains unclear. CDR3 length: 13 residues. With 3 bases removed from V and 2 bases from J, the gap between germline ends came to 7 bases. CDR1 is SGHTA and CDR2 is FQGNSA in the germline V gene. The chain's CDR3 is CASSLSENTEAFF. The CDR3 coding sequence is TGTGCCAGCAGCTTGTCTGAAAACACTGAAGCTTTCTTT.

This chain uses TRBV2 with TRBJ1-2; 9 positions agree with TRBD1. The germline gives CDR1 SNHLY, CDR2 FYNNEI. The CDR3 extends over 14 amino acids. With V trimmed by 6 bases and J by 4 bases, 6 bases remained unmatched. This CDR3 is CASRRTGAGYGYTF. The CDR3 region has the DNA TGTGCCAGCAGGAGGACAGGGGCTGGCTATGGCTACACCTTC.

The chain combines TRBV28 with TRBJ1-2; no clear D gene. CDR1 is MDHEN and CDR2 is SYDVKM in the germline V gene. CDR3 size: 12 residues. Trimming took off 6 bases at V and 0 bases at J, with 5 bases between the two ends. The CDR3 loop is CASSLSNYGYTF. DNA of the CDR3: TGTGCCAGCAGCCTTTCTAACTATGGCTACACCTTC.

This clone has only one observation. The CDR3 here is CASSATTGGTGELFF. Written as DNA, the CDR3 is TGCGCCAGCAGCGCCACGACAGGGGGCACCGGGGAGCTGTTTTTT. The chain employs TRBV5-1 and TRBJ2-2; 9 positions match TRBD1. CDR1 and CDR2 from the germline V gene are SGHRS and YFSETQ. There are 15 residues in the CDR3. J was trimmed by 4 bases and V by 4 bases; bases with no gene match: 5.

V and J are TRBV9 and TRBJ1-1, with 9 positions matching TRBD1. The CDR3 is 16 amino acids. Losses at the gene ends were 4 bases for V and 1 base for J; bases not matched to a gene: 8. Germline CDR1 and CDR2: SGDLS and YYNGEE. CDR3 region: CASSLTGGNRNTEAFF. The DNA for the CDR3 is TGTGCCAGCAGCTTAACAGGGGGCAACCGGAACACTGAAGCTTTCTTT.